The clone carrying this TCR beta chain appeared a single time. The data were taken from a study of long-term antiretroviral therapy in people with HIV. Samples were assayed with immunoSEQ v3.0 at survey level. Libraries were prepared by immunoSEQ multiplex PCR; TCRdb keeps only in-frame clonotypes and omits some of them. The table lists under 20,000 clones, roughly nine tenths of them singletons. Ahead of DNA extraction, samples held roughly 0.9-11 million cryopreserved PBMC each. Trimming left V 7 bases short and J 2 bases short, with 9 bases between. The germline V gene encodes CDR1 MNHNS and CDR2 SASEGT. The CDR3 is 13 residues long.

The sequence was obtained from a man aged 40-55 years with HIV. Material: unsorted PBMCs, obtained 0.5 years after starting antiretroviral therapy. This sequence joins TRBV6-1 and TRBJ2-4; D may be TRBD2 (5 bases). CDR3 amino acids: CASNEDSKNIQYF. The CDR3 bases are TGTGCCAGCAACGAGGACTCCAAAAACATTCAGTACTTC.